The entry that follows covers one T cell receptor (beta chain) sequence. Its target is unknown. The V gene's germline CDR1 is SGDLS and CDR2 YYNGEE. The CDR3 length is 15 residues. V lost 4 bases to trimming and J lost 6 bases, with 18 bases between them. The cDNA had a unique molecular identifier and a template-switch universal primer site. In TCRdb, the 5' RACE reads were re-called with MiXCR into one record per CDR3 protein. The profile shows 700,000 to 950,000 distinct CDR3 sequences, roughly 12% of them singletons. The sample comes from a study of identical twins. Study-level findings and limits: Invariant T cells like MAIT and iNKT could partly confound the zero-insertion analyses.

These same data were also listed under a study on yellow fever vaccine responses in identical twins. In that study: Twins' vaccine T cell responses reportedly seemed partly convergent and partly personalized.

This receptor was identified in a woman aged 18-29 years in good health. This chain uses TRBV9 with TRBJ2-3; D is unresolved. Specimen: PBMCs. CDR3 coding DNA: TGTGCCAGCAGCTTCTCCGGCCTTGCAGGTGATACGCAGTATTTT. This translates into CASSFSGLAGDTQYF. Based on the CDR3 plus reference TRBV9 and TRBJ2-3, the full variable domain is DSGVTQTPKHLITATGQRVTLRCSPRSGDLSVYWYQQSLDQGLQFLIQYYNGEERAKGNILERFSAQQFPDLHSELNLSSLELGDSALYFCASSFSGLAGDTQYFGPGTRLTVL.